These 22 T cell receptor beta chains share one sample of origin, sequenced in a study of response to subunit inactivated influenza vaccine. From the RT-PCR reads, TCRdb called clonotypes with MiXCR, one entry per CDR3 protein. The table has hundreds of thousands of distinct CDR3 sequences, roughly 15% seen once. The material sequenced was PBMCs from blood, taken 14 days before vaccination. These receptor sequences come from a man aged 45-65 years who received an inactivated influenza vaccine.

In its sample, this clonotype was seen many times. The J gene is TRBJ2-5, the V gene TRBV12-3 or TRBV12-4, with D unclear. The CDR3 runs to 13 residues. Trimming cost V 3 bases and J 1 base, with 6 bases left between them. The CDR3 sequence is CASSFYSQETQYF. The CDR3 DNA is TGTGCCAGCAGTTTTTACAGCCAAGAGACCCAGTACTTC.

The chain employs TRBV9 and TRBJ2-1; 7 nucleotides agree with TRBD2. Germline V CDR1 and CDR2: SGDLS, YYNGEE. This CDR3 is 16 amino acids long. Unmatched junction bases numbered 7, after V lost 0 bases and J lost 4 bases. The CDR3 region is CASSVGLAVIYNEQFF. CDR3 DNA sequence: TGTGCCAGCAGCGTAGGGCTAGCGGTAATTTACAATGAGCAGTTCTTC.

The table lists this clonotype with a few counts. J is TRBJ1-4 and V is TRBV29-1; D not resolved. The CDR3 runs to 13 residues. Germline loops: CDR1 SQVTM, CDR2 ANQGSEA. Between the trimmed V and J ends, which lost 7 bases and 4 bases, there was a span of 13 bases. DNA of the CDR3: TGCAGCGCCCTTTTGAACTATAATGAAAAACTGTTTTTT. Amino acid sequence: CSALLNYNEKLFF.

The gene calls are TRBV28 and TRBJ1-1, with TRBD1 identical over 7 bases. Germline loops: CDR1 MDHEN, CDR2 SYDVKM. This CDR3 spans 13 amino acids. Trimming removed 6 bases from V and 5 bases from J; junction bases left unmatched: 6. This CDR3 is CASRKQGRTEAFF. The DNA of the CDR3 is TGTGCCAGCAGGAAACAGGGGAGGACTGAAGCTTTCTTT.

The chain has TRBV6-2 or TRBV6-3 and TRBJ1-1, with a weak D call TRBD1 (6 bases). Germline V gene sequence: CDR1 MNHEY, CDR2 SVGEGT. Deletions cut 2 bases from V and 1 base from J, with 17 bases between. The CDR3 length is 17 residues. The CDR3 here is CASSYRGRQVKNTEAFF. In nucleotides, the CDR3 is TGTGCCAGCAGTTACCGGGGAAGACAGGTGAAGAACACTGAAGCTTTCTTT.

This clonotype was counted a few times. The rearrangement uses TRBV7-2 and TRBJ2-7, with no clear D. This CDR3 has 13 amino acids. V was clipped by 7 bases and J by 7 bases, with 17 bases between them. The germline gives CDR1 SGHTA, CDR2 FQGNSA. The CDR3 DNA reads TGTGCCAGCAAAAAACAGACTGGCTTGGAGCAGTACTTC. Its translation: CASKKQTGLEQYF. Full variable domain (remainder filled in from reference TRBV7-2 and TRBJ2-7): GAGVSQSPSNKVTEKGKDVELRCDPISGHTALYWYRQSLGQGLEFLIYFQGNSAPDKSGLPSDRFSAERTGGSVSTLTIQRTQQEDSAVYLCASKKQTGLEQYFGPGTRLTVT.

This clonotype was counted at least ten times. V usage is TRBV24-1 and J usage is TRBJ2-1, with D perhaps being TRBD1 or TRBD2 (5 bases each). The V end lost 1 base, the J end lost 6 bases, and 15 bases lay between the germline ends. From germline, CDR1 is KGHDR and CDR2 SFDVKD. The CDR3 contains 16 residues. This CDR3 is CATSDFEGRASNEQFF. CDR3 DNA: TGTGCCACCAGTGATTTTGAGGGACGGGCCTCCAATGAGCAGTTCTTC.

This clonotype was seen many times. The chain links TRBV29-1 to TRBJ2-1, with 7 positions matching TRBD2. V lost 3 bases, J lost 0 bases, and 5 bases stayed unmatched. CDR3 length: 15 amino acids. The V gene's germline CDR1 is SQVTM and CDR2 ANQGSEA. The CDR3 spells CSVDSGKSSYNEQFF. CDR3 nucleotides: TGCAGCGTTGACAGCGGGAAGAGCTCCTACAATGAGCAGTTCTTC.

This clonotype was observed many times. The CDR3 spells CASSLGQSTEAFF. CDR3 nucleotides: TGTGCCAGCAGTTTGGGACAGAGCACTGAAGCTTTCTTT. The chain carries TRBV27 and TRBJ1-1; 7 bases are a match to TRBD1. With 3 bases clipped from V and 4 bases from J, the junction kept 2 bases outside the gene matches. Germline V gene sequence: CDR1 MNHEY, CDR2 SMNVEV (reference sequence). The CDR3 spans 13 residues.

The sample holds a few counts of this clonotype. The CDR3 nucleotides read TGCAGCGCCTCCTGGGGAGCAGATACGCAGTATTTT. Amino acid sequence: CSASWGADTQYF. The rearrangement links TRBV29-1 to TRBJ2-3; possible D gene TRBD2, 5 bases. CDR1 is SQVTM, CDR2 ANQGSEA, per germline. V was pared by 7 bases and J by 4 bases, with 12 bases between. The CDR3 is 12 amino acids.

V usage is TRBV5-1 and J usage is TRBJ2-3, with a tentative D call TRBD2 (6 bases). The CDR3 consists of 15 residues. V was clipped by 7 bases and J by 0 bases, with 15 bases between them. CDR1 is SGHRS and CDR2 is YFSETQ in the germline V gene. This chain's CDR3 is CASGSGGSSTDTQYF. CDR3 bases: TGCGCCAGCGGCTCCGGGGGATCTAGCACAGATACGCAGTATTTT. Supplemented by reference TRBV5-1 and TRBJ2-3, the full variable domain reads KAGVTQTPRYLIKTRGQQVTLSCSPISGHRSVSWYQQTPGQGLQFLFEYFSETQRNKGNFPGRFSGRQFSNSRSEMNVSTLELGDSALYLCASGSGGSSTDTQYFGPGTRLTVL.

This clonotype turned up a few times. This sequence joins TRBV10-3 and TRBJ2-3; 8 bases fit TRBD2. The V gene end was trimmed by 3 bases and the J gene end by 0 bases; junction bases not matched to a gene: 2. This CDR3 contains 15 residues. The germline V gene has CDR1 ENHRY and CDR2 SYGVKD. The CDR3 DNA reads as TGTGCCATCAGTGACCGGGAGGGGAGCACAGATACGCAGTATTTT. This encodes CAISDREGSTDTQYF.

This clonotype was observed many times. DNA for the CDR3: TGTGCCAGCAGGTCGACAGGGAGGTCAGCCGGGGAGCTGTTTTTT. Its translation is CASRSTGRSAGELFF. J is TRBJ2-2 and V is TRBV5-6; D is perhaps TRBD1 (7 bases). Germline-derived CDR1 and CDR2 are SGHDT and YYEEEE. This CDR3 contains 15 residues. V shed 5 bases and J shed 6 bases, with 17 bases lying between them.

At least ten counts were recorded for this clonotype. The rearrangement joins TRBV12-3 or TRBV12-4 to TRBJ2-2; D is undetermined. V lost 2 bases and J 5 bases, leaving 3 bases between the germline ends. The CDR3 consists of 12 residues. CDR3 sequence: CASSLITGELFF. Written as DNA, the CDR3 is TGTGCCAGCAGTTTAATAACCGGGGAGCTGTTTTTT.

The chain recombines TRBV5-8 with TRBJ2-3; either TRBD1 or TRBD2 may fit D (5 bases each). Germline CDR1 is SGHTS and CDR2 is YDEGEE. With 4 bases removed from V and 2 bases from J, the gap between germline ends came to 17 bases. The length of the CDR3 is 16 residues. Here the CDR3 DNA reads TGTGCCAGCAGCAACCTACGGGGCCCTGACACAGATACGCAGTATTTT. The encoded protein is CASSNLRGPDTDTQYF.

This clonotype was counted a few times. The V gene is TRBV5-1, the J gene TRBJ2-5, with a weak D call TRBD1 (6 bases). Between the trimmed V and J ends, which lost 4 bases and 1 base, there was a span of 14 bases. Germline V gene lookup returns CDR1 SGHRS and CDR2 YFSETQ. The CDR3 spans 15 residues. The CDR3 spells CASSPGVDSQETQYF. The CDR3 DNA reads as TGCGCCAGCAGCCCAGGGGTAGACAGCCAAGAGACCCAGTACTTC.

This clonotype was counted a few times. For the CDR3, the DNA is TGTGCCACCAGTGAGTTCTCCGGGACAGGGGATTGGGTTTTAGAGACCCAGTACTTC. Encoded protein: CATSEFSGTGDWVLETQYF. The V and J genes are TRBV24-1 and TRBJ2-5; TRBD1 agrees at 10 bases. CDR1 and CDR2 (germline): KGHDR, SFDVKD. The J segment lost 4 bases and the V segment lost 4 bases, leaving 17 bases of the junction unmatched. The CDR3 has 19 residues.

There are a few counts of this clonotype. The chain couples TRBV5-5 to TRBJ1-1; tentatively, D is TRBD1 (6 bases). Trimming removed 1 base from V and 2 bases from J, with 12 bases in between. Germline V gives CDR1 SGHKS, CDR2 YYEKEE (reference sequence). The CDR3 loop spans 15 amino acids. This CDR3 reads CASSLLTGHNTEAFF. The DNA of the CDR3 is TGTGCCAGCAGCTTGTTAACAGGGCATAACACTGAAGCTTTCTTT. The full variable domain, rest sourced from reference TRBV5-5 and TRBJ1-1, is DAGVTQSPTHLIKTRGQQVTLRCSPISGHKSVSWYQQVLGQGPQFIFQYYEKEERGRGNFPDRFSARQFPNYSSELNVNALLLGDSALYLCASSLLTGHNTEAFFGQGTRLTVV.

The sample holds a few counts of this clonotype. The rearrangement joins TRBV4-3 to TRBJ2-7, with 10 bases matching TRBD2. The germline V gene encodes CDR1 LGHNA and CDR2 YSLEER. CDR3 size: 18 residues. Losses at the gene ends were 0 bases for V and 2 bases for J; bases not matched to a gene: 10. The CDR3 nucleotides are TGCGCCAGCAGCCAAGAAGGAGTCCCCAGCGGGGGGGCCTACGAGCAGTACTTC. This sequence encodes CASSQEGVPSGGAYEQYF.

In its sample, this clonotype was seen once. This chain connects TRBV6-2 or TRBV6-3 to TRBJ1-2; possibly TRBD1 for D (6 bases). The CDR3 length is 15 residues. V lost 7 bases and J 6 bases, leaving 21 bases between the germline ends. Per germline, CDR1 MNHEY and CDR2 SVGEGT. The CDR3 bases are TGTGCCAGCAACCAACCGGGACAAGGAAGGCATGGCTACACCTTC. Its protein product is CASNQPGQGRHGYTF.

The J gene is TRBJ2-1, the V gene TRBV20-1, with 14 bases matching TRBD2. The CDR3 totals 18 residues. J gave up 7 bases and V 1 base, and 12 bases lay outside the gene matches. Per germline, CDR1 DFQATT and CDR2 SNEGSKA (reference sequence). This CDR3 is CSARGSLTSGRAGNEQFF. In DNA, the CDR3 is TGCAGTGCTAGAGGCTCCCTGACTAGCGGGAGGGCCGGGAATGAGCAGTTCTTC.

This clonotype was seen at least ten times. The V and J genes are TRBV7-2 and TRBJ2-1; 11 bases match TRBD2. Germline V gene data show CDR1 as SGHTA and CDR2 as FQGNSA. CDR3 size: 17 residues. V lost 2 bases and J lost 5; bases outside the gene matches: 8. CDR3 nucleotides: TGTGCCAGCAGCTTATGGGTTAGCGGGGGGGCTAACAATGAGCAGTTCTTC. Translated, it gives CASSLWVSGGANNEQFF.